Detailed here is one T cell receptor beta chain. Trimming removed 4 bases at V and 0 bases at J, with 4 bases between. The CDR3 extends over 12 amino acids. The germline V gene has CDR1 SGHVS and CDR2 FNYEAQ. Amplification used 60 Vbeta primers and 13 Jbeta primers. Assay used: immunoSEQ multiplex PCR; TCRdb lists only in-frame clones, some missing. The table lists 180,000 or so clones, 76% of them singletons. The entry originates in a study of cytomegalovirus exposure and HLA in healthy donors. For the study at large: Prior work identified 95 million to 120 million unique TCR beta sequences in some 180 million T cells.

The chain couples TRBV7-6 to TRBJ2-7, with unresolved D. This receptor was taken from a man in his late teens or twenties in good health and CMV-seronegative. The sample comprised PBMCs. DNA of the CDR3: TGTGCCAGCAGCTCCCTCTCCTACGAGCAGTACTTC. Translated, it gives CASSSLSYEQYF.